The T cell receptor beta chain described here comes from a study of T cell repertoires in cytomegalovirus infection (dated by TCRdb to about 2019). A note on the overall study: The HLA type of each donor mattered for the analysis, because public TCR beta signatures pointed to carriage of CMV infection along with the matching HLA type. Overall study outcomes, separate from this receptor: The ex vivo response was dominated by HLA-C-restricted CMV-specific TCR beta clonotypes, which also provided the single most frequent clonotype in two of eight donors. Carriers of CMV infection plus the relevant HLA type were discriminated by the cumulative frequency of public TCR beta family members in the study cohort and in an independent approximately 400-donor cohort.

Sequencing used an Illumina HiSeq 1500. TCRdb's own reprocessing of the public reads used fastp at Q25 and MiXCR and kept productive beta chains. Each entry merges the rows of one CDR3 protein and shows their most common DNA and genes. This sample holds a few hundred thousand distinct CDR3 sequences; approximately 13% were observed only once. Jointly, the top ten make up 8.8% of the sample. The sample holds one count of this clonotype. Its cognate antigen has yet to be identified. No quality values exist for individual bases; no much larger clone is one base distant. One read offers little support. Sequencing used PBMCs. This sequence originates from a human donor in good health (CMV status not recorded). Some clones in this sample may be carry-over from other donors' samples.

At the DNA level, the sequence is TGCGCCAGCAGCTTGATCGGGACAGGGGACTACGAGCAGTACTTC. It encodes CASSLIGTGDYEQYF. Recombination connected TRBV5-1 to TRBJ2-7, and 10 junction bases match TRBD1. The germline V gene yields SGHRS for CDR1 and YFSETQ for CDR2. For this chain, trimming is 1 base at the V end and 3 bases at the J end, and the number of junction bases without a gene match is 4. Its CDR3 holds 15 amino acids, cysteine through phenylalanine. The retained sequence is limited to the CDR3, 45 bases, with the frame set at the first base. Reference TRBV5-1 and TRBJ2-7 genes cover what lies past the CDR3, so the full variable domain is KAGVTQTPRYLIKTRGQQVTLSCSPISGHRSVSWYQQTPGQGLQFLFEYFSETQRNKGNFPGRFSGRQFSNSRSEMNVSTLELGDSALYLCASSLIGTGDYEQYFGPGTRLTVT.